This T cell receptor beta chain was recorded in a study of blood T cell repertoires in COVID-19 (dated by TCRdb to about 2020). Regarding the complete study: Collaborator samples came from the United States, Italy and Spain and covered acute and convalescent phases of COVID-19. Subjects who had been exposed to COVID-19, were actively infected with it, or had recovered from it provided the deeply sampled blood TCRbeta repertoires that made up the dataset. Nearly every sample came with metadata listing a de-identified subject ID, COVID-19 status, age in years and sex. The material from the prospective study consisted of cDNA or gDNA derived from T cells, B-cell-depleted T cells, or PBMCs. Samples were obtained from the ongoing ImmuneRACE study (first 160 participants) and from some 1,200 subjects provided by 6 global collaborators. HLA class I and class II types, where available, came from metadata supplied by the sample provider rather than from assay-based typing. The repertoires were released in a freely available public database meant as a resource for research on the immune response to SARS-CoV-2.

In the case of this clone: Its antigen remains undetermined. Base quality data are lacking; no much larger clone is found one base away.

Points the paper makes about the study in general: How much clinical and demographic metadata was included differed by source and by participant, and the metadata was provided uncurated.

TCRbeta CDR3 regions were amplified from genomic DNA using the immunoSEQ Assay, a bias-controlled multiplex PCR. Under the source paper's analysis protocol: The number of nucleated cells in each sample was estimated by amplification of reference gene primers within the assay. Sequence reads were collapsed and filtered to measure the absolute abundance of every unique TCRbeta CDR3 rearrangement. Productive Simpson clonality was computed per sample as the square root of Simpson's diversity index over productive rearrangements. TCRdb carries this immuneACCESS record with in-frame sequences only. Its versions omit some clonotypes, under half of them owing to an unresolved V gene in the studies checked, with the rest unexplained. Clone size and the V and J calls come from that table; the DNA yielded D and trimming. The table for this sample lists about 320,000 clones; roughly nine tenths of them were counted only once. The top ten clonotypes cover around 2.6% of the sample.

Participants in the prospective study were aged 18 to 89 years, lived in 20 to 25 United States geographic areas, and enrolled through a virtual design. In the prospective study, participants were assigned to cohorts based on the clinical history participants reported in a screening survey and a study questionnaire. Recovered participants in ImmuneRACE Cohort 3 were defined by two consecutive negative NP/OP PCR tests, clearance by a healthcare professional, or resolution of symptoms. In the prospective study, whole blood, serum and a nasopharyngeal or oropharyngeal swab were collected from each participant by mobile phlebotomists. Prospective study participants could optionally give additional blood draws and questionnaires over a roughly 2-month period. Before DNA extraction, prospective study blood samples were shipped either frozen or at room temperature. In the germline V gene (reference sequence), CDR1 corresponds to LNHDA and CDR2 to SQIVND. V loses 5 bases of germline sequence and J loses 5 bases, and the interval between the two ends is 18 bases. From cysteine to phenylalanine, the CDR3 is 15 amino acids long. Only CDR3 DNA is held: 45 bases, read in frame from base 1.

The clonotype originates from a man between 60 and 75 years old who had recovered from COVID-19. The sequence joins TRBV19 to TRBJ1-2; the D gene is perhaps TRBD1, on 6 matching bases. Sequencing was performed on PBMCs or T cells enriched from blood (not recorded which). In nucleotides, the sequence is TGTGCCAGTAGTCCCGCGCTACAGGGTAGTTATGGCTACACCTTC. The encoded protein is CASSPALQGSYGYTF.